The 16 T cell receptor beta chains in this list originate from one sample, sequenced in a study of a mutant IDH1 vaccine in newly diagnosed glioma. Time point in this sample: week 47, end of study. The content of each vaccine dose was 300 ug of mutant IDH1 20-mer peptide, and topical imiquimod accompanied it. Data came from immunoSEQ multiplex PCR; TCRdb stores just in-frame clones and leaves some out. The sample lists about 24,000 clones, almost 85% occurring once. Their antigens are not known. The sample here was PBMCs, taken from a glioma patient whose treatment included an IDH1 peptide vaccine. Every receptor here comes from a man aged 35 to 55 with glioma.

The chain carries TRBV5-4 and TRBJ2-3; D not certain. Germline V gene data show CDR1 as SGHNT and CDR2 as YYREEE (reference sequence). V was trimmed by 2 bases and J by 0 bases, leaving 4 bases between them. The CDR3 has 13 residues. This chain's CDR3 is CASSFHSTDTQYF. CDR3 DNA: TGTGCCAGCAGCTTCCATAGCACAGATACGCAGTATTTT.

This rearrangement joins TRBV2 to TRBJ2-3; 8 bases align to TRBD2. Trimming removed 4 bases from V and 4 bases from J; junction bases left unmatched: 7. CDR1 is SNHLY, CDR2 FYNNEI, per germline. The CDR3 runs to 15 residues. CDR3 protein: CASSVREGSADTQYF. The DNA for the CDR3 is TGTGCCAGCAGTGTCCGGGAGGGTAGCGCAGATACGCAGTATTTT.

The chain combines TRBV2 with TRBJ2-3, with unresolved D. The V gene's germline CDR1 is SNHLY and CDR2 FYNNEI. V gave up 3 bases and J gave up 2 bases, with 9 bases separating them. This CDR3 has 14 residues. The DNA for the CDR3 is TGTGCCAGCAGTGACGGCCGATTCACAGATACGCAGTATTTT. Translating gives CASSDGRFTDTQYF.

The chain joins TRBV19 to TRBJ2-2, with D maybe TRBD1 (5 bases). Trimming left V 6 bases short and J 5 bases short, with 16 bases between. Germline V gene sequence: CDR1 LNHDA, CDR2 SQIVND (reference sequence). The CDR3 extends over 15 amino acids. DNA for the CDR3: TGTGCCAGTAGGGGTCCAGGGAAAGCAACCGGGGAGCTGTTTTTT. Its translation is CASRGPGKATGELFF.

This clone has just one count. The rearrangement links TRBV6-5 to TRBJ2-7; 9 positions match TRBD2. V was clipped by 2 bases and J by 4 bases; unmatched bases: 6. CDR1 and CDR2 from the germline V gene are MNHEY and SVGAGI. The CDR3 covers 15 residues. CDR3 bases: TGTGCCAGCAGTTACACAGCGACTAGCGGTTACGAGCAGTACTTC. This sequence encodes CASSYTATSGYEQYF.

The J gene is TRBJ2-2, the V gene TRBV7-2; no clear D. This CDR3 is built from 16 residues. Germline V gene data show CDR1 as SGHTA and CDR2 as FQGNSA. Deletions cut 4 bases from V and 0 bases from J, with 12 bases between. The CDR3 nucleotides are TGTGCCAGCAGCTCAGAAGTAGCAGCGAACACCGGGGAGCTGTTTTTT. It codes for CASSSEVAANTGELFF.

This clone was counted between two and nine times. The chain is built from TRBV9 and TRBJ1-3; D gene unclear. The CDR3 has 13 residues. In germline, CDR1 is SGDLS, CDR2 YYNGEE. The V end was cut by 3 bases, the J end by 1 base, with 5 bases between. CDR3 nucleotides: TGTGCCAGCAGCGACGGTTCTGGAAACACCATATATTTT. It translates to CASSDGSGNTIYF.

The table lists this clone with a count of one. The chain combines TRBV20-1 with TRBJ2-7, with D perhaps TRBD2 (5 bases). The CDR3 has 10 residues. Trimming removed 5 bases at V and 7 bases at J, with 9 bases between. Germline V CDR1 and CDR2: DFQATT, SNEGSKA (reference sequence). For the CDR3, the DNA is TGCAGTGCTGAAAAGCGGGAGCAGTACTTC. This sequence encodes CSAEKREQYF.

The chain joins TRBV20-1 to TRBJ2-7, with 7 positions matching TRBD2. Looked up from germline, CDR1 is DFQATT and CDR2 is SNEGSKA (reference sequence). The ends lost 6 bases at V and 6 bases at J; junction bases unmatched: 2. The CDR3 has 10 residues. The CDR3 spells CSAGGGEQYF. The CDR3 DNA follows: TGCAGTGCGGGGGGGGGCGAGCAGTACTTC.

This clone was seen once. The chain combines TRBV5-1 with TRBJ2-7; 7 bases map to TRBD2. In germline, CDR1 is SGHRS, CDR2 YFSETQ. With 4 bases clipped from V and 0 bases from J, the junction kept 4 bases outside the gene matches. CDR3 length equals 14 residues. CDR3 bases: TGCGCCAGCAGCGTCGCTAGCGGCTCCTACGAGCAGTACTTC. Encoded protein: CASSVASGSYEQYF.

This clone appeared a few times. The gene calls are TRBV6-5 and TRBJ2-1; D is perhaps TRBD1 or TRBD2 (6 bases each). From germline, CDR1 is MNHEY and CDR2 SVGAGI. Trimming stripped 0 bases from V and 7 bases from J, with 10 bases between. The CDR3 spans 14 residues. The CDR3 DNA follows: TGTGCCAGCAGTTACTCTAGGGGGGATAATGAGCAGTTCTTC. It yields the protein CASSYSRGDNEQFF.

This clone appeared once. The chain employs TRBV6-5 and TRBJ2-7; possibly TRBD2 for D (6 bases). Per germline, CDR1 MNHEY and CDR2 SVGAGI. Trimming removed 6 bases at V and 2 bases at J, with 17 bases between. This CDR3 has 15 amino acids. CDR3 in amino acids: CASSPSGVPPYEQYF. CDR3 in DNA: TGTGCCAGCAGCCCCTCGGGGGTACCTCCCTACGAGCAGTACTTC.

The J gene is TRBJ2-5, the V gene TRBV7-9; D may be TRBD2 (7 bases). The V end was cut by 5 bases, the J end by 6 bases, with 16 bases between. This CDR3 is 14 amino acids long. Germline CDR1 SEHNR, CDR2 FQNEAQ (reference sequence). The chain's CDR3 is CASSPPGGRKTQYF. The CDR3 coding sequence is TGTGCCAGCAGCCCCCCGGGGGGCAGGAAGACCCAGTACTTC.

This sequence joins TRBV5-1 and TRBJ1-4, with D unresolved. V shed 4 bases and J shed 6 bases, with 10 bases lying between them. This CDR3 has 13 amino acids. The germline CDR1 and CDR2 sequences are SGHRS and YFSETQ. This chain's CDR3 is CASSTGRDEKLFF. CDR3 sequence (DNA): TGCGCCAGCAGCACCGGACGGGATGAAAAACTGTTTTTT.

This chain joins TRBV14 and TRBJ2-6; 7 nucleotides match TRBD2. The germline CDR1 and CDR2 sequences are SGHDN and FVKESK. Trimming removed 1 base from V and 4 bases from J; junction bases left unmatched: 10. The CDR3 spans 18 residues. The chain's CDR3 is CASSQVFGGSSGANVLTF. In DNA, the CDR3 is TGTGCCAGCAGCCAAGTCTTCGGGGGGTCATCCGGGGCCAACGTCCTGACTTTC. Complete variable domain (other parts from reference TRBV14 and TRBJ2-6): EAGVTQFPSHSVIEKGQTVTLRCDPISGHDNLYWYRRVMGKEIKFLLHFVKESKQDESGMPNNRFLAERTGGTYSTLKVQPAELEDSGVYFCASSQVFGGSSGANVLTFGAGSRLTVL.

The chain has TRBV5-1 and TRBJ2-2, with D uncertain. Trimming took 3 bases from V and 3 from J, leaving 6 bases between them. Germline CDR1 and CDR2: SGHRS and YFSETQ. CDR3 length: 13 residues. CDR3: CASSYRDTGELFF. CDR3 DNA: TGCGCCAGCAGCTACCGGGACACCGGGGAGCTGTTTTTT.